The next 27 T cell receptor beta chains were all read from a single sample in a study of CD8 T cells in ankylosing spondylitis. MiXCR was run by TCRdb on the 5' RACE reads, yielding one entry per CDR3 protein. The sample holds around 250,000 distinct CDR3 sequences, 15% to 20% seen once. Sequenced: blood, either unsorted or a sorted T cell fraction (not recorded which). Receptor source: a male donor with ankylosing spondylitis or in good health (not recorded which).

This clonotype was seen a handful of times. The genes are TRBV29-1 and TRBJ2-7; D gene uncertain. CDR3 length: 16 residues. V lost 0 bases and J 1 base, leaving 16 bases between the germline ends. Germline lookup yields CDR1 SQVTM and CDR2 ANQGSEA. CDR3 amino acids: CSVEERGSSESYEQYF. CDR3 coding DNA: TGCAGCGTTGAAGAGAGAGGAAGCAGCGAGTCCTACGAGCAGTACTTC.

There are many counts of this clonotype. The V gene is TRBV5-1, the J gene TRBJ2-7; 8 bases fit TRBD2. V trimming: 4 bases; J trimming: 4 bases; junction bases outside the gene matches: 7. Germline lookup yields CDR1 SGHRS and CDR2 YFSETQ. The CDR3 spans 14 residues. The CDR3 DNA reads as TGCGCCAGCAGCCCACTAGCGGTCGGGTACGAGCAGTACTTC. It yields the protein CASSPLAVGYEQYF. Using reference TRBV5-1 and TRBJ2-7 for the parts outside the CDR3, the full variable domain is KAGVTQTPRYLIKTRGQQVTLSCSPISGHRSVSWYQQTPGQGLQFLFEYFSETQRNKGNFPGRFSGRQFSNSRSEMNVSTLELGDSALYLCASSPLAVGYEQYFGPGTRLTVT.

The chain uses TRBV5-1 and TRBJ2-7; D might be TRBD1 or TRBD2, each matching 5 bases. V was cut by 5 bases and J by 4 bases, with 10 bases left in between. The germline CDR1 and CDR2 sequences are SGHRS and YFSETQ. The length of the CDR3 is 12 residues. The CDR3 sequence: CASRGTDYEQYF. CDR3 nucleotides: TGCGCCAGCAGGGGGACGGATTACGAGCAGTACTTC.

This clonotype occurred a few times. The chain combines TRBV29-1 with TRBJ2-1; D possibly corresponds to TRBD2 (7 bases). Per the germline V gene, CDR1 is SQVTM and CDR2 is ANQGSEA. The length of the CDR3 is 15 residues. Between the trimmed V and J ends, which lost 6 bases and 3 bases, there was a span of 18 bases. CDR3 coding DNA: TGCAGCGTCGGACTAGGGGGAGCCGTCTACAATGAGCAGTTCTTC. This sequence encodes CSVGLGGAVYNEQFF.

V gene TRBV29-1 combines with J gene TRBJ2-2; 10 bases are a match to TRBD1. Germline V gene lookup returns CDR1 SQVTM and CDR2 ANQGSEA. V lost 7 bases to trimming and J lost 3 bases; unmatched junction nucleotides: 11. CDR3 length equals 16 residues. The CDR3 DNA sequence: TGCAGCGCCCGGGCAGACAGGGGGCAAGACACCGGGGAGCTGTTTTTT. It is translated as CSARADRGQDTGELFF.

The chain links TRBV29-1 to TRBJ2-7; 13 nucleotides align to TRBD2. V dropped 4 bases and J dropped 0; count of bases not matched to a gene: 6. Germline CDR1 and CDR2: SQVTM and ANQGSEA. This CDR3 is 16 amino acids long. The CDR3 sequence is CSVVTSGREVSYEQYF. In DNA form, the CDR3 reads TGCAGCGTTGTTACTAGCGGGAGGGAAGTCTCCTACGAGCAGTACTTC.

This clonotype was recorded a few times. The CDR3 spells CSVTDPEQFF. The CDR3 DNA reads TGCAGCGTTACAGACCCCGAGCAGTTCTTC. This chain links TRBV29-1 with TRBJ2-1; no definite D call. The CDR3 has 10 amino acids. Germline values: CDR1 SQVTM, CDR2 ANQGSEA. Trimming took off 5 bases at V and 10 bases at J, with 9 bases between the two ends.

This clonotype was seen just once. The J gene is TRBJ2-7, the V gene TRBV5-6; 10 bases match TRBD2. The CDR3 totals 15 residues. V dropped 1 base and J dropped 1; count of bases not matched to a gene: 2. Germline lookup yields CDR1 SGHDT and CDR2 YYEEEE. The CDR3 sequence: CASSLTLAGSYEQYF. The CDR3, as DNA: TGTGCCAGCAGCTTGACACTAGCGGGGTCCTACGAGCAGTACTTC.

The chain joins TRBV4-3 to TRBJ2-7; D not resolved. The CDR3 covers 16 residues. V lost 5 bases to trimming and J lost 4 bases, with 21 bases between them. Germline assignment: CDR1 LGHNA and CDR2 YSLEER. CDR3 in DNA: TGCGCCAGCAGCTCGGATCGAACTGCAACATCGTACGAGCAGTACTTC. It yields the protein CASSSDRTATSYEQYF.

This rearrangement joins TRBV7-8 to TRBJ2-4; 7 bases align to TRBD1. Unmatched junction bases numbered 12, after V lost 5 bases and J lost 8 bases. The CDR3 has 15 residues. Germline V gene data show CDR1 as SGHVS and CDR2 as FQNEAQ. CDR3 DNA sequence: TGTGCCAGCAGCCAAAGGGCAGGGGGAACTGACATTCAGTACTTC. This gives the protein CASSQRAGGTDIQYF.

The chain joins TRBV5-4 to TRBJ2-5, with D perhaps TRBD2 (6 bases). Germline V gene data show CDR1 as SGHNT and CDR2 as YYREEE (reference sequence). V lost 4 bases to trimming and J lost 0 bases, with 22 bases between them. The CDR3 is made up of 18 amino acids. CDR3 residues: CASSTTEPGLGYQETQYF. The CDR3 DNA reads TGTGCCAGCAGCACCACCGAGCCGGGACTGGGGTACCAAGAGACCCAGTACTTC. The full variable domain, with the rest looked up from reference TRBV5-4 and TRBJ2-5, is ETGVTQSPTHLIKTRGQQVTLRCSSQSGHNTVSWYQQALGQGPQFIFQYYREEENGRGNFPPRFSGLQFPNYSSELNVNALELDDSALYLCASSTTEPGLGYQETQYFGPGTRLLVL.

For the CDR3, the DNA is TGTGCCAGCAGTATTGGCAGGGGGTCGGTGGGCGAGCAGTACTTC. This codes for CASSIGRGSVGEQYF. The V and J genes are TRBV27 and TRBJ2-7; 7 nucleotides align to TRBD1. This CDR3 spans 15 amino acids. CDR1 and CDR2 (germline): MNHEY, SMNVEV (reference sequence). Unmatched junction bases numbered 13, after V lost 5 bases and J lost 6 bases.

DNA of the CDR3: TGTGCCAGCAGCCAAGCTGGCAGGGGCGGGGAGCTGTTTTTT. This sequence encodes CASSQAGRGGELFF. The chain is built from TRBV3-1 and TRBJ2-2; maybe TRBD1 (6 bases). V was shortened by 1 base and J by 7 bases, with 10 bases between the two germline ends. Germline V gene sequence: CDR1 LGHDT, CDR2 YNNKEL (reference sequence). This CDR3 region has 14 residues. Based on the CDR3 plus reference TRBV3-1 and TRBJ2-2, the full variable domain is DTAVSQTPKYLVTQMGNDKSIKCEQNLGHDTMYWYKQDSKKFLKIMFSYNNKELIINETVPNRFSPKSPDKAHLNLHINSLELGDSAVYFCASSQAGRGGELFFGEGSRLTVL.

CDR3: CASRDRGPYEQFF. The CDR3, as DNA: TGTGCCAGCAGGGACAGGGGGCCGTATGAGCAGTTCTTC. The chain combines TRBV2 with TRBJ2-1, with 11 bases aligning to TRBD1. The CDR3 has 13 residues. From germline, CDR1 is SNHLY and CDR2 FYNNEI. Germline trimming cut 6 bases from V and 8 bases from J; bases unmatched to any gene: 3. Variable domain in full (rest from reference TRBV2 and TRBJ2-1): EPEVTQTPSHQVTQMGQEVILRCVPISNHLYFYWYRQILGQKVEFLVSFYNNEISEKSEIFDDQFSVERPDGSNFTLKIRSTKLEDSAMYFCASRDRGPYEQFFGPGTRLTVL.

The gene calls are TRBV20-1 and TRBJ2-7, with D perhaps assigned TRBD1 or TRBD2 (5 bases each). The ends were cut back, 5 bases at V and 3 bases at J, with 20 bases in the middle. CDR1 and CDR2 from the germline V gene are DFQATT and SNEGSKA (reference sequence). This CDR3 has 15 residues. CDR3 bases: TGCAGTGCTCCCGGGACCTACGACCCCCTCTACGAGCAGTACTTC. Encoded protein: CSAPGTYDPLYEQYF.

V and J are TRBV3-1 and TRBJ2-6; no firm D call. The germline V gene encodes CDR1 LGHDT and CDR2 YNNKEL (reference sequence). The CDR3 has 17 residues. Between the trimmed V and J ends, which lost 4 bases and 0 bases, there was a span of 13 bases. CDR3 protein: CASSPSVPFSGANVLTF. CDR3 in DNA: TGTGCCAGCAGCCCGTCGGTCCCCTTCTCTGGGGCCAACGTCCTGACTTTC.

The rearrangement uses TRBV2 and TRBJ2-6; 9 bases are shared with TRBD1. The CDR3 length is 19 residues. From germline, CDR1 is SNHLY and CDR2 FYNNEI. V was pared by 5 bases and J by 1 base, with 12 bases of the junction left unmatched. The CDR3 reads CASSNLPGQGVSGANVLTF. CDR3 in DNA: TGTGCCAGCAGTAACCTCCCGGGACAGGGTGTGTCTGGGGCCAACGTCCTGACTTTC.

J is TRBJ2-5 and V is TRBV9, with D unresolved. V was pared by 0 bases and J by 2 bases, with 8 bases between. The germline V gene encodes CDR1 SGDLS and CDR2 YYNGEE. This CDR3 is built from 14 residues. The CDR3 here is CASSVGWGQETQYF. CDR3 DNA sequence: TGTGCCAGCAGCGTAGGATGGGGACAAGAGACCCAGTACTTC. The full variable domain, its missing parts supplied by reference TRBV9 and TRBJ2-5, is DSGVTQTPKHLITATGQRVTLRCSPRSGDLSVYWYQQSLDQGLQFLIQYYNGEERAKGNILERFSAQQFPDLHSELNLSSLELGDSALYFCASSVGWGQETQYFGPGTRLLVL.

This chain links TRBV6-2 or TRBV6-3 with TRBJ2-7, with TRBD2 as a possible D gene (5 bases). In germline, CDR1 is MNHEY, CDR2 SVGEGT. The CDR3 contains 13 residues. V was pared by 8 bases and J by 3 bases, with 14 bases between. The CDR3 sequence is CASGEGLYYEQYF. CDR3 bases: TGTGCCAGCGGAGAAGGACTTTACTACGAGCAGTACTTC.

In DNA form, the CDR3 reads TGTGCCAGCAGTTATGGGCGGAACAATGAGCAGTTCTTC. This gives the protein CASSYGRNNEQFF. The gene calls are TRBV6-2 or TRBV6-3 and TRBJ2-1; D is unclear. Trimming took off 3 bases at V and 5 bases at J, with 8 bases between the two ends. Germline V CDR1 and CDR2: MNHEY, SVGEGT. This CDR3 region has 13 residues.

Only one count was recorded for this clonotype. J is TRBJ1-6 and V is TRBV5-1; 8 bases are shared with TRBD1. Per germline, CDR1 SGHRS and CDR2 YFSETQ. This CDR3 comprises 15 residues. V was pared by 0 bases and J by 5 bases, with 1 base of the junction left unmatched. CDR3 residues: CASSLGTGNNSPLHF. Written as DNA, the CDR3 is TGCGCCAGCAGCTTGGGGACAGGGAATAATTCACCCCTCCACTTT. The full variable domain, with the rest looked up from reference TRBV5-1 and TRBJ1-6, is KAGVTQTPRYLIKTRGQQVTLSCSPISGHRSVSWYQQTPGQGLQFLFEYFSETQRNKGNFPGRFSGRQFSNSRSEMNVSTLELGDSALYLCASSLGTGNNSPLHFGNGTRLTVT.

The chain employs TRBV29-1 and TRBJ2-7; tentative D call: TRBD1 (5 bases). Germline CDR1 and CDR2: SQVTM and ANQGSEA. The CDR3 length is 15 residues. With 3 bases removed from V and 0 bases from J, the gap between germline ends came to 15 bases. The CDR3 here is CSVEAGTGFSYEQYF. The CDR3 DNA is TGCAGCGTTGAGGCCGGTACAGGCTTCTCCTACGAGCAGTACTTC.

The chain uses TRBV5-1 and TRBJ2-1; TRBD2 aligns across 7 bases. The CDR3 consists of 18 residues. Germline trimming cut 4 bases from V and 0 bases from J; bases unmatched to any gene: 13. Germline V CDR1 and CDR2: SGHRS, YFSETQ. The CDR3 region is CASSLGFLAVNSYNEQFF. CDR3 nucleotide sequence: TGCGCCAGCAGCCTAGGTTTCCTAGCGGTAAACTCCTACAATGAGCAGTTCTTC.

This clonotype was seen only a few times. V gene TRBV6-2 or TRBV6-3 combines with J gene TRBJ2-1; 9 bases are shared with TRBD2. From germline, CDR1 is MNHEY and CDR2 SVGEGT. J gave up 4 bases and V 5 bases, and 6 bases lay outside the gene matches. The CDR3 consists of 15 residues. The CDR3 region is CASSPLAGLYNEQFF. CDR3 nucleotide sequence: TGTGCCAGCAGTCCCCTAGCGGGACTTTACAATGAGCAGTTCTTC.

This clonotype was recorded many times. The chain links TRBV4-1 to TRBJ2-1, with 13 bases matching TRBD2. CDR1 is MGHRA, CDR2 YSYEKL, per germline. CDR3 size: 15 residues. After removal of 5 bases from V and 6 bases from J, the junction contained 4 bases not matched to a gene. The CDR3, as DNA: TGCGCCAGCAGCGCCCGGACTAGCGGGAGCAATGAGCAGTTCTTC. This sequence encodes CASSARTSGSNEQFF.

This clonotype was counted only a few times. The genes are TRBV7-9 and TRBJ2-7; the match to TRBD2 covers 14 bases. The CDR3 is made up of 16 amino acids. CDR1 SEHNR and CDR2 FQNEAQ come from the germline V gene (reference sequence). V shed 5 bases and J 4 bases; nucleotides not matched to a gene: 7. Here the CDR3 DNA reads TGTGCCAGCAGCCCACCGACTAGCGGGAGGGTTTACGAGCAGTACTTC. It yields the protein CASSPPTSGRVYEQYF. Complete variable domain (other parts from reference TRBV7-9 and TRBJ2-7): DTGVSQNPRHKITKRGQNVTFRCDPISEHNRLYWYRQTLGQGPEFLTYFQNEAQLEKSRLLSDRFSAERPKGSFSTLEIQRTEQGDSAMYLCASSPPTSGRVYEQYFGPGTRLTVT.

The CDR3 loop is CSVEGGQGSTDTQYF. In DNA form, the CDR3 reads TGCAGCGTTGAGGGGGGACAGGGAAGCACAGATACGCAGTATTTT. The chain employs TRBV29-1 and TRBJ2-3, with 9 bases fitting TRBD1. CDR3 size: 15 residues. Germline V CDR1 and CDR2: SQVTM, ANQGSEA. The V segment lost 3 bases and the J segment 0 bases; nucleotides outside the gene matches: 4.